Sequencing of this TCR beta chain was carried out in a study of blood T cell repertoires in COVID-19. The protocol was immunoSEQ multiplex PCR, while the TCRdb copy is restricted to in-frame clones and leaves out a portion. The sample includes about 440,000 clones, about 91% seen only once; the top ten take over 10%. The CDR3 loop spans 14 amino acids. The V and J ends lost 7 bases and 6 bases, in that order; junction bases with no gene match: 9. Germline V lookup: CDR1 MNHEY, CDR2 SVGAGI. Sequenced input: peripheral blood. The chain links TRBV6-5 to TRBJ2-1; 7 bases are shared with TRBD2. This receptor was identified in a woman aged 45 to 65 with COVID-19, enrolled during active disease. CDR3 sequence: CASNFWGGLNEQFF. In nucleotides, the CDR3 is TGTGCCAGCAACTTTTGGGGGGGACTCAATGAGCAGTTCTTC.